The rows below give T cell receptor beta chains drawn from one sample of a study of PD-1 blockade in classical Hodgkin lymphoma. Clones were read by immunoSEQ multiplex PCR, and TCRdb kept only the in-frame ones, dropping some. The sample consists of 100,000 to 120,000 clones, 70% to 90% of them appearing once. The source material was peripheral blood mononuclear cells (PBMCs), sampled before the second cycle of nivolumab. The source is a human donor with classical Hodgkin lymphoma. CDR3s include the opening cysteine and the closing phenylalanine or tryptophan. D genes are given only for firm matches. Only some rows state a clone size, as once, few, many or a class for expanded clones.

j_call: TRBJ1-3; v_call: TRBV2; d_call: .; clone_size: .; cdr3_nt: TGTGCCAGCGTTCAATCGAGCTCTGGAAACACCATATATTTT; cdr3_aa: CASVQSSSGNTIYF
j_call: TRBJ1-5; v_call: TRBV28; d_call: .; clone_size: few; cdr3_nt: TGTGCCAGCACTACCCTCAGGGAGAATCAGCCCCAGCATTTT; cdr3_aa: CASTTLRENQPQHF
j_call: TRBJ1-3; v_call: TRBV10-3; d_call: TRBD1; clone_size: .; cdr3_nt: TGTGCCATCAGTGACGGGACAGGGGGAAACACCATATATTTT; cdr3_aa: CAISDGTGGNTIYF
j_call: TRBJ2-1; v_call: TRBV6-5; d_call: TRBD2; clone_size: .; cdr3_nt: TGTGCCAGCAGTTCGGTAGGCGGGAGGTTCCGCAATGAGCAGTTCTTC; cdr3_aa: CASSSVGGRFRNEQFF
j_call: TRBJ2-7; v_call: TRBV2; d_call: .; clone_size: .; cdr3_nt: TGTGCCAGCATTGCCGGGACGAAAGTTTTCGGGTGGTACTTC; cdr3_aa: CASIAGTKVFGWYF
j_call: TRBJ2-5; v_call: TRBV7-4; d_call: TRBD1; clone_size: .; cdr3_nt: TGTGCCAGCAGCTTCGACAGGGGGCCTCGGGAGACCCAGTACTTC; cdr3_aa: CASSFDRGPRETQYF
j_call: TRBJ2-1; v_call: TRBV19; d_call: .; clone_size: .; cdr3_nt: TGTGCCAGTAGTATAGGGACGGGGAATGAGCAGTTCTTC; cdr3_aa: CASSIGTGNEQFF
j_call: TRBJ2-2; v_call: TRBV14; d_call: TRBD2; clone_size: .; cdr3_nt: TGTGCCAGCAGCCAAATAAGCGGGGCGAACACCGGGGAGCTGTTTTTT; cdr3_aa: CASSQISGANTGELFF
j_call: TRBJ1-4; v_call: TRBV28; d_call: .; clone_size: once; cdr3_nt: TGTGCCAGCGGGTCCGGGGGGCGGGGAAATGAAAAACTGTTTTTT; cdr3_aa: CASGSGGRGNEKLFF
j_call: TRBJ1-4; v_call: TRBV18; d_call: .; clone_size: .; cdr3_nt: TGTGCCAGCTCACCAAGGATCACGGAACTGTTTTTT; cdr3_aa: CASSPRITELFF
j_call: TRBJ1-2; v_call: TRBV6-5; d_call: .; clone_size: few; cdr3_nt: TGTGCCAGCAGTCCGACGGGGGCGAACTATGGCTACACCTTC; cdr3_aa: CASSPTGANYGYTF
j_call: TRBJ2-3; v_call: TRBV6-1; d_call: .; clone_size: .; cdr3_nt: TGTGCCAGCAGTGAAGTGGCAGGGGCCACAGATACGCAGTATTTT; cdr3_aa: CASSEVAGATDTQYF
j_call: TRBJ1-2; v_call: TRBV4-3; d_call: .; clone_size: .; cdr3_nt: TGCGCCAGCAGCCAAGTTGGGCAGGGGAACTATGGCTACACCTTC; cdr3_aa: CASSQVGQGNYGYTF
j_call: TRBJ1-5; v_call: TRBV27; d_call: TRBD1; clone_size: .; cdr3_nt: TGTGCCAGCAGGACGACAGGGGTTAGCAATCAGCCCCAGCATTTT; cdr3_aa: CASRTTGVSNQPQHF
j_call: TRBJ2-1; v_call: TRBV7-9; d_call: TRBD1; clone_size: .; cdr3_nt: TGTGCCAGCAGCTACCGGGACAGGGGTCGTAATGAGCAGTTCTTC; cdr3_aa: CASSYRDRGRNEQFF
j_call: TRBJ1-1; v_call: TRBV29-1; d_call: .; clone_size: .; cdr3_nt: TGCAGCGTTGAAAGAGCACGACAGAACACTGAAGCTTTCTTT; cdr3_aa: CSVERARQNTEAFF
j_call: TRBJ1-1; v_call: TRBV4-1; d_call: .; clone_size: .; cdr3_nt: TGCGCCAGCAGCCTCGCAAGTACGGGTAACACTGAAGCTTTCTTT; cdr3_aa: CASSLASTGNTEAFF
j_call: TRBJ2-3; v_call: TRBV9; d_call: .; clone_size: .; cdr3_nt: TGTGCCAGCAGCGTAGTCAATGGCCTTCTTAGCACAGATACGCAGTATTTT; cdr3_aa: CASSVVNGLLSTDTQYF
j_call: TRBJ2-7; v_call: TRBV27; d_call: TRBD1; clone_size: .; cdr3_nt: TGTGCCAGCAGTTTAAGGGACAGGGTTGACTACGAGCAGTACTTC; cdr3_aa: CASSLRDRVDYEQYF
j_call: TRBJ1-1; v_call: TRBV29-1; d_call: .; clone_size: .; cdr3_nt: TGCAGCGTTGTTCAGGGGCAGGTTTTAGGCACTGAAGCTTTCTTT; cdr3_aa: CSVVQGQVLGTEAFF
j_call: TRBJ1-4; v_call: TRBV11-2; d_call: TRBD1; clone_size: .; cdr3_nt: TGTGCCAGCTCCCAAGGACAGGGGAGCGAAAAACTGTTTTTT; cdr3_aa: CASSQGQGSEKLFF
j_call: TRBJ1-3; v_call: TRBV6-6; d_call: .; clone_size: .; cdr3_nt: TGTGCCAGCAGTTACCTTAACTCTGGAAACACCATATATTTT; cdr3_aa: CASSYLNSGNTIYF
j_call: TRBJ2-1; v_call: TRBV4-3; d_call: .; clone_size: .; cdr3_nt: TGCGCCAGCAGCCAAGATTATGGCAATGAGCAGTTCTTC; cdr3_aa: CASSQDYGNEQFF
j_call: TRBJ2-1; v_call: TRBV12-5; d_call: .; clone_size: .; cdr3_nt: TGTGCTAGTGGTTTGGTACACGGGGATCGGCCAGGATCTCAGTTCTTC; cdr3_aa: CASGLVHGDRPGSQFF
j_call: TRBJ1-1; v_call: TRBV20-1; d_call: .; clone_size: .; cdr3_nt: TGCAGTGCTAGAAGGGACACTGAAGCTTTCTTT; cdr3_aa: CSARRDTEAFF
j_call: TRBJ1-4; v_call: TRBV21-1; d_call: .; clone_size: once; cdr3_nt: TGTGCCAGCAGCATCTCGGGCGGGGAAAAACTGTTTTTT; cdr3_aa: CASSISGGEKLFF
j_call: TRBJ1-2; v_call: TRBV28; d_call: TRBD1; clone_size: .; cdr3_nt: TGTGCCAGCAGCCCAACGGGACAGGGTTTTATCGATGGCTACACCTTC; cdr3_aa: CASSPTGQGFIDGYTF
j_call: TRBJ2-2; v_call: TRBV30; d_call: .; clone_size: .; cdr3_nt: TGTGCCTGGAGTTCCTTCTTCACCGGGGAGCTGTTTTTT; cdr3_aa: CAWSSFFTGELFF
j_call: TRBJ2-1; v_call: TRBV7-6; d_call: TRBD2; clone_size: .; cdr3_nt: TGTGCCAGCAGCTTAGCCTACCCCGGACTAGCGGGTAACAATGAGCAGTTCTTC; cdr3_aa: CASSLAYPGLAGNNEQFF
j_call: TRBJ2-7; v_call: TRBV19; d_call: .; clone_size: .; cdr3_nt: TGTGCCAGTAGTATAAAGAACGGAGCCTACGAGCAGTACTTC; cdr3_aa: CASSIKNGAYEQYF
j_call: TRBJ1-4; v_call: TRBV18; d_call: .; clone_size: .; cdr3_nt: TGTGCCAGCTCACCAGGAGGGTCGAGGGAAGGCGAAAAACTGTTTTTT; cdr3_aa: CASSPGGSREGEKLFF
j_call: TRBJ2-7; v_call: TRBV9; d_call: TRBD2; clone_size: few; cdr3_nt: TGTGCCAGCAGCGCCGGGGGGAGCTCCTACGAGCAGTACTTC; cdr3_aa: CASSAGGSSYEQYF
j_call: TRBJ1-4; v_call: TRBV6-1; d_call: .; clone_size: .; cdr3_nt: TGTGCCAGCAGTGGACGGGGATCCCTTAATGAAAAACTGTTTTTT; cdr3_aa: CASSGRGSLNEKLFF
j_call: TRBJ2-7; v_call: TRBV28; d_call: TRBD2; clone_size: .; cdr3_nt: TGTGCCAGCACCCTCCCGGGGGGGTCTTACGAGCAGTACTTC; cdr3_aa: CASTLPGGSYEQYF
j_call: TRBJ2-5; v_call: TRBV11-2; d_call: TRBD1; clone_size: .; cdr3_nt: TGTGCCAGCAGCTTAGATTTCGGTGGCAGGGGGTACCAAGAGACCCAGTACTTC; cdr3_aa: CASSLDFGGRGYQETQYF
j_call: TRBJ1-2; v_call: TRBV30; d_call: .; clone_size: once; cdr3_nt: TGTGCCTGGAGTGCAGGGCTCCTAAACTATGGCTACACCTTC; cdr3_aa: CAWSAGLLNYGYTF
j_call: TRBJ2-3; v_call: TRBV5-4; d_call: TRBD2; clone_size: .; cdr3_nt: TGTGCCAGCAGCCTCAGCGGGAGGGCCACAGATACGCAGTATTTT; cdr3_aa: CASSLSGRATDTQYF
j_call: TRBJ1-5; v_call: TRBV28; d_call: .; clone_size: .; cdr3_nt: TGTGCCAGCAGTTTGTTGTTCATAGGCCAGCCCCAGCATTTT; cdr3_aa: CASSLLFIGQPQHF
j_call: TRBJ2-3; v_call: TRBV4-1; d_call: .; clone_size: .; cdr3_nt: TGCGCCAGCAGCCTTGTGGGTACGCAGTATTTT; cdr3_aa: CASSLVGTQYF
j_call: TRBJ1-5; v_call: TRBV30; d_call: TRBD1; clone_size: .; cdr3_nt: TGTGCCTGGTCCCGGGACAGGTCTCCCCTCAATCAGCCCCAGCATTTT; cdr3_aa: CAWSRDRSPLNQPQHF
j_call: TRBJ2-1; v_call: TRBV6-4; d_call: TRBD2; clone_size: .; cdr3_nt: TGTGCCAGCAGTGACGAGGCGGGAGACTACAATGAGCAGTTCTTC; cdr3_aa: CASSDEAGDYNEQFF
j_call: TRBJ1-1; v_call: TRBV15; d_call: .; clone_size: .; cdr3_nt: TGTGCCACCAGCAGGGGTGATGAAGCTTTCTTT; cdr3_aa: CATSRGDEAFF
j_call: TRBJ1-1; v_call: TRBV4-2; d_call: .; clone_size: .; cdr3_nt: TGTGCCAGCAGCCCGACCACAGGGTTGAACACTGAAGCTTTCTTT; cdr3_aa: CASSPTTGLNTEAFF
j_call: TRBJ2-4; v_call: TRBV2; d_call: .; clone_size: .; cdr3_nt: TGTGCCAGCGTGGGGCTTCTGACAGACCAGTACTTC; cdr3_aa: CASVGLLTDQYF
j_call: TRBJ1-1; v_call: TRBV30; d_call: TRBD1; clone_size: .; cdr3_nt: TGTGCCTGGGGAGTTAAGACAGGGATGAACACTGAAGCTTTCTTT; cdr3_aa: CAWGVKTGMNTEAFF